This T cell receptor beta chain was identified during a study of technical replicates of blood from a handful of donors (dated by TCRdb to the late 2010s). As concerns this clone: Its antigen specificity is not known. It has no much larger one-base neighbor in the sample; base qualities were not kept.

V and J are truncated by 0 bases and 8 bases respectively, leaving an intervening sequence of 14 bases. CDR1 MNHEY and CDR2 SVGAGI are derived from the germline V gene. Including the terminal cysteine and phenylalanine, the CDR3 comprises 15 residues. CDR3 DNA only is kept here, 45 bases in frame from base 1. The library was prepared using the immunoSEQ multiplex PCR assay. The immuneACCESS repertoire file appears here via TCRdb, limited to in-frame rearrangements. These files lack a portion of the clones; in checked studies, under half of the deficit traces to unresolved V genes, and the cause of the others is not known. The sample records about 69,000 clones, over 70% of which are singletons. The ten most abundant clones make up 4.6% of the sample.

Material for sequencing was PBMCs. The sequence was obtained from a human donor in good health. Some clones in this sample may be carry-over from other donors' samples. The chain couples TRBV6-5 to TRBJ2-1; the best D guess is TRBD2, with 6 bases matching. The DNA sequence is TGTGCCAGCAGTTACTCGAATCGGGGGACGCATGAGCAGTTCTTC. Its amino acids are CASSYSNRGTHEQFF.